Below, 15 T cell receptor beta chains from the same sample are listed, as sequenced in a study of CD8+ T cells in alopecia areata. Sequencing relied on a cDNA template that was reverse transcribed from extracted RNA. Repertoires were generated with immunoSEQ multiplex PCR, while TCRdb's copy carries only in-frame clones and drops some. The sample carries 100,000 to 150,000 clones, 49% recorded once. The sequencing here drew on CD8+ T cells sorted from blood, taken at week 0. Receptors were obtained from a human donor with alopecia areata.

Here the CDR3 reads CSVTYWTEDLASYNEQFF. CDR3 DNA sequence: TGCAGCGTCACTTATTGGACAGAGGATCTTGCCTCCTACAATGAGCAGTTCTTC. The chain carries TRBV29-1 and TRBJ2-1; the D gene is possibly TRBD1 (6 bases). V dropped 6 bases and J dropped 0 bases, with 24 bases sitting between them. The CDR3 sequence is 18 residues long. Germline V CDR1 and CDR2: SQVTM, ANQGSEA.

A few counts support this clone. The J gene is TRBJ2-5, the V gene TRBV6-5; 7 nucleotides align to TRBD2. Germline V CDR1 and CDR2: MNHEY, SVGAGI. V was clipped by 4 bases and J by 3 bases; unmatched bases: 2. This CDR3 is 13 amino acids long. The DNA for the CDR3 is TGTGCCAGCAGTTTAAGCGGGGAAGAGACCCAGTACTTC. It is translated as CASSLSGEETQYF.

The CDR3 region has the DNA TGTGCCAGCAGTTTAGGACACGGACAGGACAATGAGCAGTTCTTC. Encoded protein: CASSLGHGQDNEQFF. This chain joins TRBV27 and TRBJ2-1, with 7 bases fitting TRBD1. This CDR3 contains 15 residues. Germline assignment: CDR1 MNHEY and CDR2 SMNVEV (reference sequence). With V trimmed by 2 bases and J by 5 bases, 6 bases remained unmatched.

The chain links TRBV7-9 to TRBJ1-2, with 9 bases fitting TRBD1. Losses at the gene ends were 4 bases for V and 2 bases for J; bases not matched to a gene: 5. The CDR3 length is 15 residues. Per the germline V gene, CDR1 is SEHNR and CDR2 is FQNEAQ (reference sequence). CDR3 residues: CASSSPGTGNYGYTF. The CDR3, as DNA: TGTGCCAGCAGCTCCCCCGGGACAGGGAACTATGGCTACACCTTC.

The chain carries TRBV30 and TRBJ1-5, with no clear D. CDR3 length equals 14 residues. V was trimmed by 0 bases and J by 5 bases, leaving 11 bases between them. CDR1 GTSNPN and CDR2 SVGIG come from the germline V gene (reference sequence). CDR3 region: CAWSVGRDYQPQHF. The CDR3 DNA follows: TGTGCCTGGAGTGTTGGTCGGGATTATCAGCCCCAGCATTTT.

V and J are TRBV5-4 and TRBJ1-2; the D is unclear. This CDR3 is built from 13 residues. V lost 1 base to trimming and J lost 3 bases, with 7 bases between them. The germline CDR1 and CDR2 sequences are SGHNT and YYREEE (reference sequence). The CDR3 here is CASSLLDYYGYTF. The DNA for the CDR3 is TGTGCCAGCAGCTTGTTAGATTACTATGGCTACACCTTC.

In this sample, this clone turned up a few times. This chain joins TRBV5-6 and TRBJ2-3; D not resolved. With 2 bases removed from V and 5 bases from J, the gap between germline ends came to 12 bases. Germline V gives CDR1 SGHDT, CDR2 YYEEEE. The CDR3 is 14 amino acids. The CDR3 protein is CASSFSLMLDTQYF. CDR3 bases: TGTGCCAGCAGCTTCTCTTTGATGCTAGATACGCAGTATTTT.

The chain combines TRBV27 with TRBJ2-6; 8 nucleotides match TRBD1. The CDR3 sequence is 17 residues long. From germline, CDR1 is MNHEY and CDR2 SMNVEV (reference sequence). After removal of 4 bases from V and 4 bases from J, the junction contained 9 bases not matched to a gene. CDR3 nucleotide sequence: TGTGCCAGCAGTTCCCGACAGGGGAGAAACGGGGCCAACGTCCTGACTTTC. Translation: CASSSRQGRNGANVLTF.

V and J are TRBV29-1 and TRBJ2-7, with TRBD1 matching over 9 bases. V lost 4 bases, J lost 5 bases, and 15 bases stayed unmatched. This CDR3 has 16 residues. Germline CDR1 is SQVTM and CDR2 is ANQGSEA. The CDR3 DNA reads TGCAGCGTTGGGGGCTCGGACAGGGGTGAGTCTAACGAGCAGTACTTC. This encodes CSVGGSDRGESNEQYF.

This clone was found a few times. The J gene is TRBJ2-7, the V gene TRBV27, with TRBD1 as a possible D gene (5 bases). This CDR3 region has 15 residues. Germline-derived CDR1 and CDR2 are MNHEY and SMNVEV (reference sequence). Trimming cost V 5 bases and J 0 bases, with 14 bases left between them. CDR3 sequence reads: CASSIGAARSYEQYF. In DNA, the CDR3 is TGTGCCAGCAGTATAGGGGCAGCCCGCTCCTACGAGCAGTACTTC.

A few counts support this clone. The gene calls are TRBV30 and TRBJ2-3; the D is unclear. This CDR3 comprises 10 residues. V lost 3 bases and J lost 5, with 3 bases in between. Germline CDR1 GTSNPN, CDR2 SVGIG (reference sequence). The CDR3 region is CAWSGDTQYF. In DNA, the CDR3 is TGTGCCTGGAGCGGAGATACGCAGTATTTT. The complete variable domain, with remaining parts taken from reference TRBV30 and TRBJ2-3, reads SQTIHQWPATLVQPVGSPLSLECTVEGTSNPNLYWYRQAAGRGLQLLFYSVGIGQISSEVPQNLSASRPQDRQFILSSKKLLLSDSGFYLCAWSGDTQYFGPGTRLTVL.

This chain connects TRBV19 to TRBJ2-1; TRBD2 aligns across 10 bases. The CDR3 sequence is 18 residues long. V shed 1 base and J 5 bases; nucleotides not matched to a gene: 11. Germline CDR1 is LNHDA and CDR2 is SQIVND (reference sequence). The CDR3 is CASSIALLTSGAHNEQFF. The CDR3 DNA is TGTGCCAGTAGTATAGCTCTTCTAACTAGCGGGGCCCACAATGAGCAGTTCTTC.

The rearrangement links TRBV9 to TRBJ2-1; 8 bases are a match to TRBD2. V was pared by 3 bases and J by 4 bases, with 9 bases of the junction left unmatched. The V gene's germline CDR1 is SGDLS and CDR2 YYNGEE. The length of the CDR3 is 16 residues. Here the CDR3 reads CASSALAGGAYNEQFF. CDR3 nucleotides: TGTGCCAGCAGCGCCCTAGCCGGGGGGGCATACAATGAGCAGTTCTTC.

This chain joins TRBV27 and TRBJ2-7; 10 bases are shared with TRBD2. The junction had 9 bases not matched to a gene; V was cut back by 5 bases and J by 2 bases. There are 16 residues in the CDR3. Germline CDR1 reads MNHEY; CDR2 reads SMNVEV (reference sequence). The chain's CDR3 is CASSHQLAGRTYEQYF. CDR3 DNA sequence: TGTGCCAGCAGTCACCAACTAGCGGGGAGGACCTACGAGCAGTACTTC.

V gene TRBV7-9 combines with J gene TRBJ2-6; 8 nucleotides match TRBD1. Unmatched junction bases numbered 14, after V lost 5 bases and J lost 2 bases. The CDR3 is 19 residues long. Germline V CDR1 and CDR2: SEHNR, FQNEAQ (reference sequence). The CDR3, as DNA: TGTGCCAGCAGCCCAAGTACGGGACAGGTGCCGACTGGGGCCAACGTCCTGACTTTC. Translation gives CASSPSTGQVPTGANVLTF.